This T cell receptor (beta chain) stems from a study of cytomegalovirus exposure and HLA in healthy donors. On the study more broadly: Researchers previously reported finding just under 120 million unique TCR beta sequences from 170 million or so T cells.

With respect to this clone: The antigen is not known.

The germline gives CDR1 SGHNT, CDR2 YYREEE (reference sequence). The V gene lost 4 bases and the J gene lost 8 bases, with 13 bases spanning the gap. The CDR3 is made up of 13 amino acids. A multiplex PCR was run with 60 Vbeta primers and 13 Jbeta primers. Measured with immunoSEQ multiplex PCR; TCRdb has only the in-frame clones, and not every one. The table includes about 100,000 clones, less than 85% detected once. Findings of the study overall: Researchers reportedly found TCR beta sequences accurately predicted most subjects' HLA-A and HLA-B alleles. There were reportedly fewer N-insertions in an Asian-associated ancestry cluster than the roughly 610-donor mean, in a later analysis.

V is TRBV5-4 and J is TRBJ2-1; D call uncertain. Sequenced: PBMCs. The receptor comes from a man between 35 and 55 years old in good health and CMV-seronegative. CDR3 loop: CASSAQSRDEQFF. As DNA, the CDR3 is TGTGCCAGCAGCGCGCAGTCCCGGGATGAGCAGTTCTTC. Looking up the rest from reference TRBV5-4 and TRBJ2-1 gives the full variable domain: ETGVTQSPTHLIKTRGQQVTLRCSSQSGHNTVSWYQQALGQGPQFIFQYYREEENGRGNFPPRFSGLQFPNYSSELNVNALELDDSALYLCASSAQSRDEQFFGPGTRLTVL.